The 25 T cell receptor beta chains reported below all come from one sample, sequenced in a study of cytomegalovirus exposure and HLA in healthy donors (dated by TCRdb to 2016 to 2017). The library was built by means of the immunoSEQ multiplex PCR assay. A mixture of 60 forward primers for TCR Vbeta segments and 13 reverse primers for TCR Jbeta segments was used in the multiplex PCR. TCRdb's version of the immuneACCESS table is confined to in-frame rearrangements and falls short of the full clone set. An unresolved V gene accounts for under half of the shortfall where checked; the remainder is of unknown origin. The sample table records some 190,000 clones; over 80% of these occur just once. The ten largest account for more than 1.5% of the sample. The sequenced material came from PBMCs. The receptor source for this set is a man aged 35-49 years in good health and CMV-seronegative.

DNA for the CDR3: TGTGCCAGCTCACCGACACAGGGGGCGGGAAGTACTTCAACCGGGGAGCTGTTTTTT. Amino acid sequence: CASSPTQGAGSTSTGELFF. The gene calls are TRBV18 and TRBJ2-2; TRBD1 matches 9 bases. The CDR3 length is 19 residues. Germline CDR1 reads KGHSH; CDR2 reads LQKENI. Trimming removed 3 bases from V and 5 bases from J; junction bases left unmatched: 16.

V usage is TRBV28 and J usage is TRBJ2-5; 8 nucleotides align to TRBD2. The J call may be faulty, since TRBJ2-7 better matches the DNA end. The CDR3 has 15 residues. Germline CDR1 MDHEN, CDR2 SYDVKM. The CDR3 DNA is TGTGCCAGCAGTGAGGCCGGGACTAGGAGCTACGAGCAGTACTTC. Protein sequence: CASSEAGTRSYEQYF.

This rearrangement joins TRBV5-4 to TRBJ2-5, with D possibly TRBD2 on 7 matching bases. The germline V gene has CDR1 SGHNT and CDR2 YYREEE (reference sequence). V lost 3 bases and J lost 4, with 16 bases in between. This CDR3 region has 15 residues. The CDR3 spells CASSSRLGGGETQYF. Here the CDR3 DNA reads TGTGCCAGCAGCTCTAGACTAGGGGGGGGAGAGACCCAGTACTTC.

CDR3 sequence: CASNRGLGSNQPQHF. CDR3 coding DNA: TGTGCCAGTAACAGGGGCCTCGGGAGCAATCAGCCCCAGCATTTT. The V and J genes are TRBV19 and TRBJ1-5; 7 bases agree with TRBD1. In germline, CDR1 is LNHDA, CDR2 SQIVND (reference sequence). CDR3 size: 15 residues. V shed 7 bases, J shed 1 base, and the junction held 7 bases outside the gene matches.

The DNA of the CDR3 is TGTGCCAGCTCACCGGGGACAGGGATTGTGAACACTGAAGCTTTCTTT. It codes for CASSPGTGIVNTEAFF. The J gene is TRBJ1-1, the V gene TRBV18, with 9 bases lining up with TRBD1. The CDR3 spans 16 residues. The V gene's germline CDR1 is KGHSH and CDR2 LQKENI. Trimming cost V 3 bases and J 0 bases; bases outside gene matches: 5.

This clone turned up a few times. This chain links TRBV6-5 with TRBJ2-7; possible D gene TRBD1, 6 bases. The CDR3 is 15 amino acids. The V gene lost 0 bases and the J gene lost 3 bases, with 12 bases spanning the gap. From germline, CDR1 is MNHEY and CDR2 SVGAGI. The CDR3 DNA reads TGTGCCAGCAGTTACTCCTTACAGGGATTCTACGAGCAGTACTTC. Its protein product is CASSYSLQGFYEQYF.

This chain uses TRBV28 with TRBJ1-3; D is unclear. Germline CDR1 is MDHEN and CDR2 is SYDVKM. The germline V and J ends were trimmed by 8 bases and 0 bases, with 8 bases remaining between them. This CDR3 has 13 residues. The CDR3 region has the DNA TGTGCCAGCCGAGGTCCCTCTGGAAACACCATATATTTT. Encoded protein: CASRGPSGNTIYF.

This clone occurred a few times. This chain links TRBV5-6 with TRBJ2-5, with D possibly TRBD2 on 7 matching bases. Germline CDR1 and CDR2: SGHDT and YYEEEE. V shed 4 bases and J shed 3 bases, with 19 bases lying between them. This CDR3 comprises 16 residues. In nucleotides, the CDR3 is TGTGCCAGCAGCCTAAAGGGGGGGGGCCTAGAAGAGACCCAGTACTTC. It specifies CASSLKGGGLEETQYF. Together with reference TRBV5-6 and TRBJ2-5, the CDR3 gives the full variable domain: DAGVTQSPTHLIKTRGQQVTLRCSPKSGHDTVSWYQQALGQGPQFIFQYYEEEERQRGNFPDRFSGHQFPNYSSELNVNALLLGDSALYLCASSLKGGGLEETQYFGPGTRLLVL.

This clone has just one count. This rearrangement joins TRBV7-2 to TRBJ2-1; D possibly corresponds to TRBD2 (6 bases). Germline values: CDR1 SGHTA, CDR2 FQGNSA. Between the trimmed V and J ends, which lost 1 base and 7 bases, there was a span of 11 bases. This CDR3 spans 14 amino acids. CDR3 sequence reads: CASSLELAINEQFF. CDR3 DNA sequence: TGTGCCAGCAGCTTAGAACTAGCAATAAATGAGCAGTTCTTC.

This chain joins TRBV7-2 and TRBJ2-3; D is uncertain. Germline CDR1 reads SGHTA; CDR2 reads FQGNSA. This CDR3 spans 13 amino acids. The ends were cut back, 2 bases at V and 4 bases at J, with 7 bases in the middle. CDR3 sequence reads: CASSLSRADTQYF. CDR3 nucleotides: TGTGCCAGCAGCTTATCCCGGGCAGATACGCAGTATTTT.

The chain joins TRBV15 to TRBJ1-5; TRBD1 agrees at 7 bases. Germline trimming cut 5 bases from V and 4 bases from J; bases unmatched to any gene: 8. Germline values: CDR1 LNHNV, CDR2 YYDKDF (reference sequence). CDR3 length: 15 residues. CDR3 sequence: CATSGTGVLNQPQHF. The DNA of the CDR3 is TGTGCCACCAGCGGAACAGGGGTTTTAAATCAGCCCCAGCATTTT.

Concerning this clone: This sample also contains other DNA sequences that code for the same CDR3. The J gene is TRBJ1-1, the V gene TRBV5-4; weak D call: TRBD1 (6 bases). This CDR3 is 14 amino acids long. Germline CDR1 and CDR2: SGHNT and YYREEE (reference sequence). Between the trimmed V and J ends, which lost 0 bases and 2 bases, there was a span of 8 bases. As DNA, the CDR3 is TGTGCCAGCAGCTTGGAACAGGGTAACACTGAAGCTTTCTTT. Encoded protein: CASSLEQGNTEAFF.

In DNA, the CDR3 is TGTGCCAGCAGCGTAGTGAGCGAGGATACGCAGTATTTT. As protein: CASSVVSEDTQYF. V and J are TRBV9 and TRBJ2-3, with D uncertain. CDR3 size: 13 residues. Trimming removed 0 bases at V and 6 bases at J, with 8 bases between. The V gene's germline CDR1 is SGDLS and CDR2 YYNGEE.

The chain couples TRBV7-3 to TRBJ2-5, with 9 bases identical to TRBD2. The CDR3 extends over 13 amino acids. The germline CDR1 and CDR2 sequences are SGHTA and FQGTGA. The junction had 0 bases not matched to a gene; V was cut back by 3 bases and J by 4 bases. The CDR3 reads CASSFSGGETQYF. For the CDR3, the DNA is TGTGCCAGCAGCTTTAGCGGGGGAGAGACCCAGTACTTC.

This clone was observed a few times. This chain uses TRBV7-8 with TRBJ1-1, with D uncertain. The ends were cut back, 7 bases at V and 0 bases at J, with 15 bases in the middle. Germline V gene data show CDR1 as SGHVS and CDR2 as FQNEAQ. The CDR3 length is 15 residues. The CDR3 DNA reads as TGTGCCAGCACCCGCCGAGGTCGCTTGAACACTGAAGCTTTCTTT. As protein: CASTRRGRLNTEAFF. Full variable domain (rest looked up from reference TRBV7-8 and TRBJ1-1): GAGVSQSPRYKVAKRGQDVALRCDPISGHVSLFWYQQALGQGPEFLTYFQNEAQLDKSGLPSDRFFAERPEGSVSTLKIQRTQQEDSAVYLCASTRRGRLNTEAFFGQGTRLTVV.

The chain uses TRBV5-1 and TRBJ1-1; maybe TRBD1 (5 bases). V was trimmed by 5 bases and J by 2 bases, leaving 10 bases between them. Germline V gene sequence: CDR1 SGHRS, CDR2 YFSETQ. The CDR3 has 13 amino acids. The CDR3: CASRPGGNTEAFF. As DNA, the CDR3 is TGCGCCAGCAGGCCCGGGGGTAACACTGAAGCTTTCTTT. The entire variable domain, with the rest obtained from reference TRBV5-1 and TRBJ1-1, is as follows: KAGVTQTPRYLIKTRGQQVTLSCSPISGHRSVSWYQQTPGQGLQFLFEYFSETQRNKGNFPGRFSGRQFSNSRSEMNVSTLELGDSALYLCASRPGGNTEAFFGQGTRLTVV.

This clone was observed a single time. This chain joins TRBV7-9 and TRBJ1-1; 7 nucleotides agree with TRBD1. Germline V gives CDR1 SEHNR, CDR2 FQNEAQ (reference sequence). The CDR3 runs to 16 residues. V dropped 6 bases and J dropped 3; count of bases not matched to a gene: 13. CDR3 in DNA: TGTGCCAGCAGTTCTGGAACCGGGACAGCTCACACTGAAGCTTTCTTT. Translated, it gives CASSSGTGTAHTEAFF. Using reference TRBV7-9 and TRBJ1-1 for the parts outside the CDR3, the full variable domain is DTGVSQNPRHKITKRGQNVTFRCDPISEHNRLYWYRQTLGQGPEFLTYFQNEAQLEKSRLLSDRFSAERPKGSFSTLEIQRTEQGDSAMYLCASSSGTGTAHTEAFFGQGTRLTVV.

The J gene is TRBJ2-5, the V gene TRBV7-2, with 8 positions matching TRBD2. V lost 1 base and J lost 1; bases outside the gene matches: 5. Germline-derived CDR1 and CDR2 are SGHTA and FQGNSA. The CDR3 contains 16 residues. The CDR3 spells CASSLVATSGQETQYF. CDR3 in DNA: TGTGCCAGCAGCTTAGTCGCCACTAGCGGCCAAGAGACCCAGTACTTC.

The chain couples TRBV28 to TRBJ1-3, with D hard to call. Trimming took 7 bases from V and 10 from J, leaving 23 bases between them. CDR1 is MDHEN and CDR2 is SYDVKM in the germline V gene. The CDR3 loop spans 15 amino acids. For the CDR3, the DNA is TGTGCCAGCACCGAGGGCGGGTCTAACGGAGAGACCATATATTTT. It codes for CASTEGGSNGETIYF.

CDR3: CASSSGLAGTASTDTQYF. CDR3 DNA sequence: TGTGCCAGCAGCTCGGGACTAGCGGGGACAGCTAGCACAGATACGCAGTATTTT. The rearrangement uses TRBV7-6 and TRBJ2-3; TRBD2 agrees at 13 bases. The CDR3 covers 18 residues. Per germline, CDR1 SGHVS and CDR2 FNYEAQ. With V trimmed by 4 bases and J by 0 bases, 7 bases remained unmatched.

CDR3 loop: CASSPDRVYGYTF. The CDR3 DNA is TGTGCCAGCTCCCCCGACAGGGTCTATGGCTACACCTTC. The chain is built from TRBV18 and TRBJ1-2; 7 nucleotides align to TRBD1. Trimming at V came to 6 bases and at J to 4 bases, leaving 5 bases not matched to a gene. There are 13 residues in the CDR3. The germline gives CDR1 KGHSH, CDR2 LQKENI.

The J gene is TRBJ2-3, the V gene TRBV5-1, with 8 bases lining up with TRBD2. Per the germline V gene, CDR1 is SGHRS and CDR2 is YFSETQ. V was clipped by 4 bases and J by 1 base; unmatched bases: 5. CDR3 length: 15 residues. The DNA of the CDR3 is TGCGCCAGCAGCCTGCAGACTAGCGGCACAGATACGCAGTATTTT. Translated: CASSLQTSGTDTQYF.

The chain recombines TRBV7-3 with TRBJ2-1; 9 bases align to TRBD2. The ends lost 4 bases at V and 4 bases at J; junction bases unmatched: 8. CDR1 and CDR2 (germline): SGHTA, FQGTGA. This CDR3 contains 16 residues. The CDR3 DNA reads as TGTGCCAGCAGCTATGACGCGGGGGGGCCTTACAATGAGCAGTTCTTC. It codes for CASSYDAGGPYNEQFF.

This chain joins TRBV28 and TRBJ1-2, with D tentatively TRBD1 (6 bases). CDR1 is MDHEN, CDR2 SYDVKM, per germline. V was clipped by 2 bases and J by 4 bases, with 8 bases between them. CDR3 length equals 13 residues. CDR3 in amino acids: CASSLTGIYGYTF. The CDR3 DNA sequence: TGTGCCAGCAGTTTAACAGGGATCTATGGCTACACCTTC.

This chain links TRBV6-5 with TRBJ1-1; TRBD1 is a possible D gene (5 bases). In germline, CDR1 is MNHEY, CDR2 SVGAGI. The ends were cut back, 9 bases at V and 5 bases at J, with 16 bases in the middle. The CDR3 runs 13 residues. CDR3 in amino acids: CASSPGLWTEAFF. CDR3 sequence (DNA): TGTGCCAGTTCTCCGGGACTATGGACTGAAGCTTTCTTT.